This T cell receptor (beta chain) came from a study of Ad26.COV2.S vaccination and SARS-CoV-2 variants. Study findings and constraints: The TCR-based breadth and depth measures might underestimate overall T cell responses.

Clones were sequenced by immunoSEQ multiplex PCR, and TCRdb holds only the in-frame ones, with some missing. The data hold some 180,000 clones, with roughly 89% observed a single time. This clone appeared a single time. What it binds is unknown. This CDR3 is 15 amino acids long. J gave up 5 bases and V 3 bases, and 9 bases lay outside the gene matches. Germline CDR1 is MDHEN and CDR2 is SYDVKM. The source of this sequence is a human donor who had recovered from COVID-19. The chain combines TRBV28 with TRBJ2-5; 7 nucleotides line up with TRBD2. The source was peripheral blood, collected after recovery from COVID-19. Written as DNA, the CDR3 is TGTGCCAGCAGTTTGGGTGGCGGCGGGGGTGAGACCCAGTACTTC. Protein product: CASSLGGGGGETQYF.